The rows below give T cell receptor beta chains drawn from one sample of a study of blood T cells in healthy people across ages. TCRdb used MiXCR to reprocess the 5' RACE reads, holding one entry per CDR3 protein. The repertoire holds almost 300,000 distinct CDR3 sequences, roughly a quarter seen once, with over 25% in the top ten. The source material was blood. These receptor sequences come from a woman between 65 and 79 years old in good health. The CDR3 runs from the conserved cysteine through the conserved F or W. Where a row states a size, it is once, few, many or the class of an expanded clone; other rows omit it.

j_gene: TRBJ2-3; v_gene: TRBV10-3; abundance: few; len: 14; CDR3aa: CAISESAVTDTQYF
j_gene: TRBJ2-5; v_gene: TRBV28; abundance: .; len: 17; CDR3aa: CASSLSLLAGGQETQYF
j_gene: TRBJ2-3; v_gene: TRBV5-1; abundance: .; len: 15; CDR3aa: CASSLVAGEGDTQYF
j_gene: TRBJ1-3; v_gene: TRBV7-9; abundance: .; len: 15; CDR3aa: CAGSPRRNSGNTIYF
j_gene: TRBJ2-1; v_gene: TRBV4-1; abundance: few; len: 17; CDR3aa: CASSQADLARPYNEQFF
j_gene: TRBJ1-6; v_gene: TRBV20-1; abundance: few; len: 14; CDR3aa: CSAKQITYNSPLHF
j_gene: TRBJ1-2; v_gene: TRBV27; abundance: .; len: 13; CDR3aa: CASSPPNSRGYTF
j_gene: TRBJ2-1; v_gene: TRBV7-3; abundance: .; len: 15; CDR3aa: CASSGGRTSRDEQFF
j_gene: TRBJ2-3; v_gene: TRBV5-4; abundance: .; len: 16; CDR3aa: CASSLDQAGGTDTQYF
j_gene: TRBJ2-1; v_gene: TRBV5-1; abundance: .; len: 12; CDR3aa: CASSFTGDEQFF
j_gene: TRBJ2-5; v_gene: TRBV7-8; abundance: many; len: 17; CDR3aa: CASSFRGGSGYQETQYF
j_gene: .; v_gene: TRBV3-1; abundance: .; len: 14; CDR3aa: CASSRGGKDNEQFF
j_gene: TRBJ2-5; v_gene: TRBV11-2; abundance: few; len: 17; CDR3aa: CASSLVRGAAIQETQYF
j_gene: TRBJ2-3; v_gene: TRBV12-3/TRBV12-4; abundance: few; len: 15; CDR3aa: CASRMTSGVTDTQYF
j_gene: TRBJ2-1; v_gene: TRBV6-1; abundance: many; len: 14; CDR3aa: CASLRPGGKNEQFF
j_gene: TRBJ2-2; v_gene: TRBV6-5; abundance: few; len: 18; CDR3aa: CASSYTYTGTGGPGELFF
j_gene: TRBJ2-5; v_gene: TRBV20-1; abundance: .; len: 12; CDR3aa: CSASSRDETQYF
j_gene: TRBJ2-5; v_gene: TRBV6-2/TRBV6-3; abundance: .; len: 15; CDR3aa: CASSYLAGVWETQYF
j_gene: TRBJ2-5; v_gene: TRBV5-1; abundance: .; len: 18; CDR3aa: CASSLQPLAERGQETQYF
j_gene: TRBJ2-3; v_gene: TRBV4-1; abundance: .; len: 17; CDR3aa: CASSASVLAANTDTQYF
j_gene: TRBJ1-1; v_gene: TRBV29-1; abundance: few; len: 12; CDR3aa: CSCGGLNTEAFF
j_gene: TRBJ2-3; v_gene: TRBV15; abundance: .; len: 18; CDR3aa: CATSRDIVQRSSTDTQYF
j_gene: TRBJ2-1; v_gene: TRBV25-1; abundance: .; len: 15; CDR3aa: CASSVWGQGVNEQFF
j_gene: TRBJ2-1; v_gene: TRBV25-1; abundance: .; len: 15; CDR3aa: CASSDPGGKGYEQFF
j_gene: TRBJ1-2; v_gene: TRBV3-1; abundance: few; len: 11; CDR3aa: CASSRGQWYTF
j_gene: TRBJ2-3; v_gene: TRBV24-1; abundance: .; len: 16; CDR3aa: CATSDPTSGSTDTQYF
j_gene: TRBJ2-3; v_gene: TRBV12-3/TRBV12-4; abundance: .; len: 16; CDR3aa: CASSPPEREETDTQYF
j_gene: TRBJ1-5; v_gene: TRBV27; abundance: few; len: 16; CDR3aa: CASSTTSGTPNQPQHF
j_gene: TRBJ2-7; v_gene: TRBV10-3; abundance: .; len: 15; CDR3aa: CATSPASRGPREQYF
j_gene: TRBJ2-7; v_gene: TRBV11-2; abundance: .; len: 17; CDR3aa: CASSLAFISSRGYERYF
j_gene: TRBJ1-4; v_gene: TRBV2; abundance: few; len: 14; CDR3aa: CASSLRVEGEKLFF
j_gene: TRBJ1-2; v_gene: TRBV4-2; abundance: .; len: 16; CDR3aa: CASSQYTMTGPYGYTF
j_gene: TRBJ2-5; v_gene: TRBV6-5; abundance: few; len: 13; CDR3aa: CASSWGVLETQYF
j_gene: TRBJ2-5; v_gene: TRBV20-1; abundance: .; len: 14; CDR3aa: CSPTGGARVETQYF
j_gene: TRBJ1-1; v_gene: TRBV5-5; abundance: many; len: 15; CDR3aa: CASTPRSGVNTEAFF
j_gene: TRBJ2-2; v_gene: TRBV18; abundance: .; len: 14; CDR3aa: CATLPVANTGELFF
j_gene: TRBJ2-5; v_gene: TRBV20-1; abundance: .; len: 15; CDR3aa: CSARVEGSGQETQYF
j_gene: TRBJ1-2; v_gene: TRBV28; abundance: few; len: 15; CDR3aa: CASSLVGRVTDGYTF
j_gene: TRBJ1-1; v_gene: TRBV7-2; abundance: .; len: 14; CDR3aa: CASSHTTGFTEAFF
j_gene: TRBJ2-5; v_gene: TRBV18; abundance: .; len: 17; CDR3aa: CASSLYGGLAGGETQYF
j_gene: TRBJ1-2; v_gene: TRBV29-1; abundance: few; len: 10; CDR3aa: CSVDSYGYTF
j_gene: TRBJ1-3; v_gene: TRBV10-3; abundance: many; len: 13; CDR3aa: CAISENSGNTIYF
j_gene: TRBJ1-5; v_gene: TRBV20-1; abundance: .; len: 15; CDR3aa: CSARGGRGGNQPQHF
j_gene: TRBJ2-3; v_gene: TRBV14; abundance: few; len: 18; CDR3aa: CASSHRVTSGVGPDTQYF
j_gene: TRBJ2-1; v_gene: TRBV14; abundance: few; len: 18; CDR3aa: CASSRRLGTSLIDNEQFF
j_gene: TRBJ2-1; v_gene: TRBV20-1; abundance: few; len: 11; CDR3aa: CSARQYNEQFF
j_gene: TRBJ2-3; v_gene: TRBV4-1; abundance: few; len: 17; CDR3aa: CASSQDFRGREMGTQYF
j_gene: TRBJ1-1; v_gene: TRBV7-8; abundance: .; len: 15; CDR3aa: CASSLAPGPNTEAFF
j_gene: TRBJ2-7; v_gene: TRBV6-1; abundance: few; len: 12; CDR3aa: CASSELRLRRYF